Below, one TCR beta chain is given with its context. As yet, its antigen is unknown. The assay was immunoSEQ multiplex PCR, and TCRdb's table has in-frame clones only and misses some. The table records about 130,000 clones, 80% of them present only once. The CDR3 is made up of 13 amino acids. V lost 4 bases to trimming and J lost 4 bases; unmatched junction nucleotides: 3. Germline CDR1 SGHDT, CDR2 YYEEEE. These data belong to a study of a mutant IDH1 vaccine in newly diagnosed glioma. Whole-study context: Every participant had undergone radiotherapy, temozolomide, or both before, and most underwent both.

Described time point: week 11, during vaccination. Alongside topical imiquimod, each dose of vaccine comprised 300 ug of mutant IDH1 20-mer peptide. V is TRBV5-6 and J is TRBJ2-3; 7 positions agree with TRBD1. This sample comprised PBMCs, obtained from a glioma patient whose treatment included an IDH1 peptide vaccine. The receptor was derived from a man aged 35-49 years with glioma. CDR3 bases: TGTGCCAGCAGCCAACAGGGGCCAGATACGCAGTATTTT. Translated: CASSQQGPDTQYF.